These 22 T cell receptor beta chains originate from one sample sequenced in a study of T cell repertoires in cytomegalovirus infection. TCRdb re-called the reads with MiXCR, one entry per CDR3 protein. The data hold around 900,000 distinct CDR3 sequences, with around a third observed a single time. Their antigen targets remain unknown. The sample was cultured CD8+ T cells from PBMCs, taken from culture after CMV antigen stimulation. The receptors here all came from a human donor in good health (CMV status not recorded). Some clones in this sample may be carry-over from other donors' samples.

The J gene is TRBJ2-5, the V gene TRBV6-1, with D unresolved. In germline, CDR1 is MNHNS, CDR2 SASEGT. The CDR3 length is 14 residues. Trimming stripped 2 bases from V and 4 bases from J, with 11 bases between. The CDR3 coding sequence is TGTGCCAGCAGTGAACTCGACGGGCGAGAGACCCAGTACTTC. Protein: CASSELDGRETQYF.

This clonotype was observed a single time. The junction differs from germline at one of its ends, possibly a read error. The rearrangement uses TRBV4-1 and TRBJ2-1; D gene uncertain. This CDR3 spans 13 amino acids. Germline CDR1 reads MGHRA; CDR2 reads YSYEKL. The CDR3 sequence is CASSRSQRPEQFF. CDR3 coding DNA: TGTGCCAGCAGCCGAAGCCAACGGCCAGAGCAGTTCTTC.

The CDR3 DNA sequence: TGTGCCAGCAGTTCAGGATTTGGGACTAGCTCCTACAATGAGCAGTTCTTC. It translates to CASSSGFGTSSYNEQFF. The chain recombines TRBV11-2 with TRBJ2-1, with 8 positions matching TRBD2. The length of the CDR3 is 17 residues. The V gene's germline CDR1 is SGHAT and CDR2 FQNNGV. The J segment lost 0 bases and the V segment lost 6 bases, leaving 10 bases of the junction unmatched.

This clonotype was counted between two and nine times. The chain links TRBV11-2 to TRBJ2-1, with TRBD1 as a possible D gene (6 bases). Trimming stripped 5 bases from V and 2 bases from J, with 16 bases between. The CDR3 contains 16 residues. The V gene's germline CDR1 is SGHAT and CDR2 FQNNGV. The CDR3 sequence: CASSQRAGAPYNEQFF. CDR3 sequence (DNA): TGTGCCAGCAGCCAGAGGGCAGGGGCCCCCTACAATGAGCAGTTCTTC. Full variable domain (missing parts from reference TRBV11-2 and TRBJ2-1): EAGVAQSPRYKIIEKRQSVAFWCNPISGHATLYWYQQILGQGPKLLIQFQNNGVVDDSQLPKDRFSAERLKGVDSTLKIQPAKLEDSAVYLCASSQRAGAPYNEQFFGPGTRLTVL.

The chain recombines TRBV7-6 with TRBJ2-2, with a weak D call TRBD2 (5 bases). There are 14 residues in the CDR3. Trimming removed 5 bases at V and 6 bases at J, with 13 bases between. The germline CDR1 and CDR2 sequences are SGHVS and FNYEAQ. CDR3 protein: CASSGLGVAGELFF. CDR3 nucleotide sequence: TGTGCCAGCAGCGGACTCGGGGTAGCCGGGGAGCTGTTTTTT.

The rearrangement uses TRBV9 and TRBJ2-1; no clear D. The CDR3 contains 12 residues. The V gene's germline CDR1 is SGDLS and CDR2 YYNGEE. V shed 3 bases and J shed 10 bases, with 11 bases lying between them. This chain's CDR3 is CASSAPYGEQFF. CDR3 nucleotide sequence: TGTGCCAGCAGCGCCCCCTACGGCGAGCAGTTCTTC.

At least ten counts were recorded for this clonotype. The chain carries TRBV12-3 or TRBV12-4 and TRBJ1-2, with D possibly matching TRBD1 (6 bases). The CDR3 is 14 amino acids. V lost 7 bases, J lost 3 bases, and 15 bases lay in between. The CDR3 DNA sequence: TGTGCCAGCAACCGGGAGGGGGTCGACTATGGCTACACCTTC. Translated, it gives CASNREGVDYGYTF.

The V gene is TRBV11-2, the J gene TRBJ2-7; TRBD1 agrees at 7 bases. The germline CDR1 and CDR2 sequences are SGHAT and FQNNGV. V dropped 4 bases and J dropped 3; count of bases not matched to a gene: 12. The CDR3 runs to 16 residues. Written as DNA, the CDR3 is TGTGCCAGCAGCTCCAATACCGGGACAGCAAGCTACGAGCAGTACGTC. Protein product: CASSSNTGTASYEQYV.

The CDR3 nucleotides read TGTGCCAGCAACGGGGGACTAGCGGGGGGAAAGTCCTACAATGAGCAGTTCTTC. Translation gives CASNGGLAGGKSYNEQFF. The V call is TRBV27, the J call TRBJ2-1, with 15 bases lining up with TRBD2. V lost 7 bases, J lost 1 base, and 8 bases stayed unmatched. Germline values: CDR1 MNHEY, CDR2 SMNVEV (reference sequence). The CDR3 loop spans 18 amino acids.

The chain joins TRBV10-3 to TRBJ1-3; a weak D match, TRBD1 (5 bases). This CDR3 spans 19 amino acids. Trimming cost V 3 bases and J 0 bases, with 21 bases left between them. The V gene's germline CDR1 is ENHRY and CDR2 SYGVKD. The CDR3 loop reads CAISEGLRGQGSSGNTIYF. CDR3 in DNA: TGTGCCATCAGTGAAGGGCTACGCGGGCAGGGAAGCTCTGGAAACACCATATATTTT.

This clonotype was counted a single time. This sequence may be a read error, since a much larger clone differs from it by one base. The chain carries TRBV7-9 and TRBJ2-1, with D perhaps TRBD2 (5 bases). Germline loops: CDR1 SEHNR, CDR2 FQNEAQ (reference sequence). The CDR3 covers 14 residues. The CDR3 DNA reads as TGTGCCAGCAGCTTCGGACTCGATTACAGTGAGCAGTTCTTC. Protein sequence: CASSFGLDYSEQFF.

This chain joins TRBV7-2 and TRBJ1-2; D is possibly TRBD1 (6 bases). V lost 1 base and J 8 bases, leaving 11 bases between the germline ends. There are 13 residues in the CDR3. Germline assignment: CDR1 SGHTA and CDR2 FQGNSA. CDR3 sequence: CASSLVQGWGYTF. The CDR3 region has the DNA TGTGCCAGCAGCTTAGTGCAGGGGTGGGGCTACACCTTC.

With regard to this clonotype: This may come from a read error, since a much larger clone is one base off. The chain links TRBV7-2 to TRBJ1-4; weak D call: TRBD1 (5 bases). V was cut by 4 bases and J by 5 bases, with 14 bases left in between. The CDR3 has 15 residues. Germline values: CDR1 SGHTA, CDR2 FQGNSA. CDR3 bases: TGTGCCAGCAGCTCGGCAGGGAGAGGCAATGAAAAACTGTTTTTT. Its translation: CASSSAGRGNEKLFF.

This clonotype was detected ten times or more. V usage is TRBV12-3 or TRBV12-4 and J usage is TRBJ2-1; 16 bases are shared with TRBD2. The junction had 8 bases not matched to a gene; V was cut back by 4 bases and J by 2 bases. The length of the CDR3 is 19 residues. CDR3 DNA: TGTGCCAGCAGTTCGGGACTAGCGGGGGGGCTTGACACCTACAATGAGCAGTTCTTC. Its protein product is CASSSGLAGGLDTYNEQFF.

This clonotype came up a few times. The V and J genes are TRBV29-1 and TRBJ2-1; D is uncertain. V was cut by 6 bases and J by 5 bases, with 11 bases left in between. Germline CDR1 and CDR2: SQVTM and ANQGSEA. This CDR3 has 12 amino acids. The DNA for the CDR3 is TGCAGCGTCCAGTTAGGGAACAATGAGCAGTTCTTC. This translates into CSVQLGNNEQFF.

The CDR3 here is CASSLVRDRGDNEQFF. CDR3 DNA sequence: TGCGCCAGCAGCTTGGTTCGGGACAGGGGTGACAATGAGCAGTTCTTC. The chain combines TRBV5-1 with TRBJ2-1; 10 bases map to TRBD1. The V gene end was trimmed by 0 bases and the J gene end by 5 bases; junction bases not matched to a gene: 5. The CDR3 totals 16 residues. CDR1 and CDR2 from the germline V gene are SGHRS and YFSETQ.

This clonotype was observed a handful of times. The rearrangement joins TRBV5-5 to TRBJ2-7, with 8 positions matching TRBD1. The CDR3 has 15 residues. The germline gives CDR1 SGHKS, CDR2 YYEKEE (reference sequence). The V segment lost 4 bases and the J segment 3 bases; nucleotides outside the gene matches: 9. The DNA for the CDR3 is TGTGCCAGCAGCCCGACCGACAGGGGCGTCTACGAGCAGTACTTC. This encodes CASSPTDRGVYEQYF.

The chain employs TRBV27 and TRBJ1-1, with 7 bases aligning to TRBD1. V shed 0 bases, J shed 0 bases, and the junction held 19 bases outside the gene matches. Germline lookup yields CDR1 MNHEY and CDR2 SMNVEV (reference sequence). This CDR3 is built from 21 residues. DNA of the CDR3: TGTGCCAGCAGTTTATCGATAAGAGGGCCCTGGACAGGTGAGGTGAACACTGAAGCTTTCTTT. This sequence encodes CASSLSIRGPWTGEVNTEAFF.

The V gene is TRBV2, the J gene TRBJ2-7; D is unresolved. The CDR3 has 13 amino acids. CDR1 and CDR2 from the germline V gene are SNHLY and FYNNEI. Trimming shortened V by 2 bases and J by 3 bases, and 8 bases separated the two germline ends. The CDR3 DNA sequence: TGTGCCAGCAGTGAAACGCCGGACTACGAGCAGTACTTC. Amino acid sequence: CASSETPDYEQYF. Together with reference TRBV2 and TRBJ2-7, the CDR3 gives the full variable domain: EPEVTQTPSHQVTQMGQEVILRCVPISNHLYFYWYRQILGQKVEFLVSFYNNEISEKSEIFDDQFSVERPDGSNFTLKIRSTKLEDSAMYFCASSETPDYEQYFGPGTRLTVT.

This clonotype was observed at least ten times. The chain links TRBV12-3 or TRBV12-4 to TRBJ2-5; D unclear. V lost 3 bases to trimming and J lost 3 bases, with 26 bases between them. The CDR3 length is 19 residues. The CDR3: CASSFYLGEEAPPEETQYF. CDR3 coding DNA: TGTGCCAGCAGTTTCTACCTCGGTGAAGAGGCCCCGCCAGAAGAGACCCAGTACTTC.

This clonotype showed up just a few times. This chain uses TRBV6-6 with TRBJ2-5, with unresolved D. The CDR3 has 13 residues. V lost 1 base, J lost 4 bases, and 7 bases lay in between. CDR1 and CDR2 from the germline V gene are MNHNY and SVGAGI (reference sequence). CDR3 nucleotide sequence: TGTGCCAGCAGTTACTTGGCTAGAGAGACCCAGTACTTC. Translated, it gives CASSYLARETQYF.

The DNA of the CDR3 is TGTGCCAGCAGTTTCATCCTAGAGGACAGAACTTCTTACGAGCAGTACTTC. Translating gives CASSFILEDRTSYEQYF. V usage is TRBV12-3 or TRBV12-4 and J usage is TRBJ2-7, with D perhaps TRBD1 (6 bases). V shed 3 bases and J shed 4 bases, with 22 bases lying between them. This CDR3 has 17 residues.